These 22 T cell receptor beta chains came from one sample sequenced in a study of early T cells in non-severe SARS-CoV-2 infection. TCRdb independently ran MiXCR on the 5' RACE reads; one entry per CDR3 protein. The data contain tens of thousands of distinct CDR3 sequences, under 8% of them singletons. Sequences were derived from whole blood, sampled at baseline. The receptors here all came from an adult who was a healthcare worker with PCR-confirmed SARS-CoV-2 infection or an uninfected control (not recorded which).

The chain carries TRBV28 and TRBJ2-1; D unresolved. Between the trimmed V and J ends, which lost 6 bases and 8 bases, there was a span of 8 bases. The germline V gene has CDR1 MDHEN and CDR2 SYDVKM. The CDR3 runs to 11 residues. In DNA form, the CDR3 reads TGTGCCAGCAGCATAGGGCATGAGCAGTTCTTC. Residues: CASSIGHEQFF. The full variable domain, in which reference TRBV28 and TRBJ2-1 provide the parts outside the CDR3, is DVKVTQSSRYLVKRTGEKVFLECVQDMDHENMFWYRQDPGLGLRLIYFSYDVKMKEKGDIPEGYSVSREKKERFSLILESASTNQTSMYLCASSIGHEQFFGPGTRLTVL.

This clonotype was recorded many times. The genes are TRBV5-4 and TRBJ2-7; no clear D gene. V shed 0 bases and J shed 7 bases, with 14 bases lying between them. This CDR3 has 14 amino acids. Germline lookup yields CDR1 SGHNT and CDR2 YYREEE (reference sequence). The chain's CDR3 is CASSLDRAPREQYF. CDR3 DNA: TGTGCCAGCAGCTTGGATCGGGCGCCGAGGGAGCAGTACTTC.

This clonotype appeared many times. The rearrangement links TRBV7-2 to TRBJ2-1; TRBD2 aligns across 9 bases. Germline V gene lookup returns CDR1 SGHTA and CDR2 FQGNSA. CDR3 length: 15 residues. V dropped 6 bases and J dropped 0; count of bases not matched to a gene: 3. CDR3 in amino acids: CASSSAGGSYNEQFF. CDR3 bases: TGTGCCAGCAGTTCAGCGGGGGGCTCCTACAATGAGCAGTTCTTC. The whole variable domain, remainder taken from reference TRBV7-2 and TRBJ2-1, is GAGVSQSPSNKVTEKGKDVELRCDPISGHTALYWYRQSLGQGLEFLIYFQGNSAPDKSGLPSDRFSAERTGGSVSTLTIQRTQQEDSAVYLCASSSAGGSYNEQFFGPGTRLTVL.

This clonotype came up many times. Here the CDR3 DNA reads TGTGCCAGCAGTTTCTTTCTAGTTGGAACAGATACGCAGTATTTT. Translation gives CASSFFLVGTDTQYF. The chain links TRBV12-3 or TRBV12-4 to TRBJ2-3; unclear D gene. This CDR3 is built from 15 residues. V lost 3 bases to trimming and J lost 3 bases, with 13 bases between them.

This clonotype has a count of ten or more. The rearrangement uses TRBV20-1 and TRBJ2-2, with D tentatively TRBD1 or TRBD2 (5 bases each). Germline V gene lookup returns CDR1 DFQATT and CDR2 SNEGSKA (reference sequence). The CDR3 runs to 13 residues. Trimming pared 6 bases from V and 8 bases from J, leaving 16 bases between. The CDR3 sequence is CSAPGTLAGELFF. The CDR3 coding sequence is TGCAGTGCCCCCGGGACCTTGGCGGGGGAGCTGTTTTTT.

The table lists this clonotype with a few counts. This rearrangement joins TRBV27 to TRBJ2-2; TRBD1 aligns across 10 bases. Germline assignment: CDR1 MNHEY and CDR2 SMNVEV (reference sequence). The V and J ends lost 7 bases and 8 bases, in that order; junction bases with no gene match: 10. This CDR3 comprises 15 residues. Here the CDR3 DNA reads TGTGCCAGCACCCCTCTGGGACAGGGGACTGGGGAGCTGTTTTTT. Encoded protein: CASTPLGQGTGELFF.

Here the CDR3 DNA reads TGTGCCATCAGTGAGTCTGTCTCTAGCGGTAGCACAGATACGCAGTATTTT. Translated, it gives CAISESVSSGSTDTQYF. This chain connects TRBV10-3 to TRBJ2-3, with 7 bases lining up with TRBD2. V shed 0 bases, J shed 0 bases, and the junction held 6 bases outside the gene matches. This CDR3 spans 17 amino acids. Per germline, CDR1 ENHRY and CDR2 SYGVKD.

This clonotype is medium-sized. The gene calls are TRBV2 and TRBJ2-1, with TRBD2 matching over 11 bases. The CDR3 is 15 amino acids. V lost 6 bases to trimming and J lost 1 base; unmatched junction nucleotides: 2. The germline V gene has CDR1 SNHLY and CDR2 FYNNEI. CDR3 sequence reads: CASRIAGGSYNEQFF. The CDR3 bases are TGTGCCAGCAGGATAGCGGGGGGGTCCTACAATGAGCAGTTCTTC.

V is TRBV28 and J is TRBJ2-4, with D possibly TRBD2 on 5 matching bases. V shed 7 bases and J shed 1 base, with 14 bases lying between them. This CDR3 comprises 15 residues. CDR1 is MDHEN, CDR2 SYDVKM, per germline. CDR3 bases: TGTGCCAGCACGGAGATAGAGGGTGCCAAAAACATTCAGTACTTC. This sequence encodes CASTEIEGAKNIQYF.

This clonotype was detected ten times or more. The chain uses TRBV11-2 and TRBJ1-4, with D maybe TRBD1 (6 bases). CDR3 size: 14 residues. CDR1 SGHAT and CDR2 FQNNGV come from the germline V gene. V shed 2 bases and J shed 14 bases, with 18 bases lying between them. The CDR3 bases are TGTGCCAGCAGCTTAATCAGGGGCCGTCAGGTGCTGTTTTTT. Its protein product is CASSLIRGRQVLFF.

A note on this clonotype: Possible read error: a much larger clone is one base away. CDR3 loop: CASRPSPGQGTDTQYF. CDR3 nucleotide sequence: TGTGCCAGTAGACCTAGCCCCGGACAGGGCACAGATACGCAGTATTTT. This chain uses TRBV19 with TRBJ2-3; 7 nucleotides line up with TRBD1. Germline trimming cut 6 bases from V and 1 base from J; bases unmatched to any gene: 10. This CDR3 comprises 16 residues. Germline CDR1 reads LNHDA; CDR2 reads SQIVND (reference sequence).

This clonotype was observed many times. This chain uses TRBV13 with TRBJ2-1; D call uncertain. CDR1 and CDR2 (germline): PRHDT, FYEKMQ (reference sequence). The V and J ends lost 3 bases and 7 bases respectively, with 7 bases between them. CDR3 length: 12 amino acids. CDR3 in DNA: TGTGCCAGCAGCTTTTCAGGTAATGAGCAGTTCTTC. This encodes CASSFSGNEQFF.

This clonotype has a handful of counts. The genes are TRBV4-3 and TRBJ1-4; no firm D call. Germline V lookup: CDR1 LGHNA, CDR2 YSLEER. There are 13 residues in the CDR3. The V end lost 0 bases, the J end lost 7 bases, and 6 bases lay between the germline ends. CDR3 DNA sequence: TGCGCCAGCAGCCAAGATATGGGTGAAAAACTGTTTTTT. Translated: CASSQDMGEKLFF.

This clonotype was picked up many times. This chain connects TRBV12-3 or TRBV12-4 to TRBJ2-3, with D tentatively TRBD2 (7 bases). The V end was cut by 3 bases, the J end by 2 bases, with 21 bases between. The CDR3 extends over 18 amino acids. CDR3 sequence (DNA): TGTGCCAGCAGTTTTGTGAGGGGGAGGGGTTCCTCCACAGATACGCAGTATTTT. Translating it yields CASSFVRGRGSSTDTQYF.

This chain links TRBV6-2 or TRBV6-3 with TRBJ1-1; D is unclear. This CDR3 has 13 amino acids. From germline, CDR1 is MNHEY and CDR2 SVGEGT. Between the trimmed V and J ends, which lost 6 bases and 10 bases, there was a span of 18 bases. CDR3 sequence (DNA): TGTGCCAGCAGCGCAAACCGGGCCTACGGAGCTTTCTTT. It specifies CASSANRAYGAFF.

This clonotype was recorded a few times. The gene calls are TRBV20-1 and TRBJ2-1; D is perhaps TRBD1 (6 bases). V shed 0 bases and J shed 10 bases, with 22 bases lying between them. This CDR3 is built from 16 residues. CDR1 and CDR2 (germline): DFQATT, SNEGSKA (reference sequence). The CDR3 region is CSARDPRGGDMNEQFF. In DNA form, the CDR3 reads TGCAGTGCTAGAGATCCCAGGGGTGGGGACATGAACGAGCAGTTCTTC.

This clonotype was found many times. The gene calls are TRBV2 and TRBJ2-7, with 7 bases matching TRBD1. After removal of 5 bases from V and 9 bases from J, the junction contained 10 bases not matched to a gene. The CDR3 contains 13 residues. Germline V gene lookup returns CDR1 SNHLY and CDR2 FYNNEI. CDR3 in DNA: TGTGCCAGCAGTTTGACAGGGCCCCTCGGGCAGTACTTC. It specifies CASSLTGPLGQYF.

The V and J genes are TRBV19 and TRBJ1-2; no definite D call. V lost 5 bases, J lost 3 bases, and 13 bases lay in between. The germline V gene encodes CDR1 LNHDA and CDR2 SQIVND (reference sequence). The CDR3 contains 14 residues. CDR3 in amino acids: CASSLSGYDYGYTF. Here the CDR3 DNA reads TGTGCCAGTAGTTTATCCGGGTATGACTATGGCTACACCTTC. Complete variable domain (other parts from reference TRBV19 and TRBJ1-2): DGGITQSPKYLFRKEGQNVTLSCEQNLNHDAMYWYRQDPGQGLRLIYYSQIVNDFQKGDIAEGYSVSREKKESFPLTVTSAQKNPTAFYLCASSLSGYDYGYTFGSGTRLTVV.

This clonotype was detected ten times or more. The chain joins TRBV5-5 to TRBJ2-5; possible D gene TRBD2, 6 bases. The CDR3 length is 13 residues. Germline-derived CDR1 and CDR2 are SGHKS and YYEKEE (reference sequence). V shed 4 bases and J shed 5 bases, with 12 bases lying between them. For the CDR3, the DNA is TGTGCCAGCAGCAGGGGAAGCGGGGAGACCCAGTACTTC. Translation: CASSRGSGETQYF.

In this sample, this clonotype turned up many times. The gene calls are TRBV29-1 and TRBJ1-2; D gene uncertain. Germline V gene lookup returns CDR1 SQVTM and CDR2 ANQGSEA. The CDR3 loop spans 13 amino acids. V lost 5 bases, J lost 4 bases, and 14 bases lay in between. CDR3 sequence reads: CSVKSEFTYGYTF. The CDR3 nucleotides are TGCAGCGTTAAGAGTGAATTTACCTATGGCTACACCTTC. The variable domain in full, completed from reference TRBV29-1 and TRBJ1-2, reads SAVISQKPSRDICQRGTSLTIQCQVDSQVTMMFWYRQQPGQSLTLIATANQGSEATYESGFVIDKFPISRPNLTFSTLTVSNMSPEDSSIYLCSVKSEFTYGYTFGSGTRLTVV.

This clonotype appeared many times. The J gene is TRBJ2-1, the V gene TRBV20-1; D is undetermined. V lost 1 base, J lost 7 bases, and 14 bases lay in between. CDR3 length: 14 amino acids. In germline, CDR1 is DFQATT, CDR2 SNEGSKA (reference sequence). CDR3 residues: CSARASVLLNEQFF. In DNA form, the CDR3 reads TGCAGTGCTAGAGCCTCGGTTCTACTAAATGAGCAGTTCTTC.

This clonotype has a count of ten or more. The rearrangement joins TRBV7-2 to TRBJ2-1, with D tentatively TRBD1 or TRBD2 (6 bases each). Trimming stripped 2 bases from V and 6 bases from J, with 20 bases between. This CDR3 is built from 17 residues. Germline loops: CDR1 SGHTA, CDR2 FQGNSA. CDR3 sequence: CASSLRGGGLSPNEQFF. CDR3 in DNA: TGTGCCAGCAGCTTAAGAGGAGGGGGTTTAAGTCCCAATGAGCAGTTCTTC.